These 5 T cell receptor beta chains came from one sample sequenced in a study of cytomegalovirus exposure and HLA in healthy donors. This table comes from immunoSEQ multiplex PCR, and its TCRdb copy is limited to in-frame clones, with some not included. The table includes 90,000 or so clones, around 85% detected once. The sequenced sample consisted of PBMCs. The origin of the receptors is a man aged 18-30 years in good health and CMV-seropositive.

CDR3 amino acids: CASSYRAPDQPQHF. The CDR3 coding sequence is TGTGCCAGCAGTTACCGTGCCCCGGATCAGCCCCAGCATTTT. The J gene is TRBJ1-5, the V gene TRBV6-6; D gene unclear. There are 14 residues in the CDR3. V gave up 2 bases and J gave up 5 bases, with 10 bases separating them. Germline-derived CDR1 and CDR2 are MNHNY and SVGAGI (reference sequence).

The chain uses TRBV5-1 and TRBJ1-1; the match to TRBD1 covers 8 bases. Germline CDR1 SGHRS, CDR2 YFSETQ. V shed 0 bases and J 4 bases; nucleotides not matched to a gene: 2. The CDR3 spans 14 residues. CDR3 sequence: CASSLGTGTTEAFF. CDR3 DNA: TGCGCCAGCAGCTTGGGGACAGGGACCACTGAAGCTTTCTTT.

V gene TRBV6-5 combines with J gene TRBJ2-7, with D possibly TRBD2 on 6 matching bases. Trimming took 2 bases from V and 9 from J, leaving 14 bases between them. The germline V gene encodes CDR1 MNHEY and CDR2 SVGAGI. The CDR3 consists of 13 residues. CDR3 nucleotide sequence: TGTGCCAGCAGTTACGGGCCGGAGGGGCGGCAGTACTTC. Protein: CASSYGPEGRQYF.

The chain combines TRBV2 with TRBJ1-5; D is ambiguous. The CDR3 runs 13 residues. V lost 7 bases and J lost 9, with 16 bases in between. The germline V gene encodes CDR1 SNHLY and CDR2 FYNNEI. CDR3 coding DNA: TGTGCCAGCAAGGTCGAAACCTCGGGGCCCCAGCATTTT. Amino acids: CASKVETSGPQHF.

The V gene is TRBV6-6, the J gene TRBJ1-4; D is unresolved. Trimming took off 5 bases at V and 8 bases at J, with 12 bases between the two ends. Germline V lookup: CDR1 MNHNY, CDR2 SVGAGI (reference sequence). There are 13 residues in the CDR3. CDR3 in DNA: TGTGCCAGCAGTCTCCTGGCCTTCGAAAAACTGTTTTTT. The encoded protein is CASSLLAFEKLFF.